This T cell receptor beta chain originates from a study of CD8+ T cells in alopecia areata. For the study at large: Twice a day, 5 to 10 mg of oral tofacitinib was administered to treated patients. Study conclusions and caveats: More clonal than normal scalp was lesional scalp, particularly alopecia totalis/universalis.

From alopecia areata patients, lesional scalp punch biopsies and peripheral blood were collected. Sorted out of PBMCs were CD4+ T cells and CD8+ T cells. A note on this clone: Its specificity is unknown.

It was cDNA, reverse transcribed from extracted RNA, that served as the sequencing template. TCRdb's table, derived via immunoSEQ multiplex PCR, lists solely in-frame clones and lacks some. This sample has some 130,000 clones, with around 49% found just once. The CDR3 consists of 16 residues. The V and J ends lost 4 bases and 5 bases, in that order; junction bases with no gene match: 12. Germline CDR1 is LGHNA and CDR2 is YSLEER. This sequence was found in a human donor with alopecia areata. Material: CD8+ T cells sorted from blood, obtained at week 0. The gene calls are TRBV4-3 and TRBJ2-3; 7 nucleotides line up with TRBD2. In DNA, the CDR3 is TGCGCCAGCAGCCGCGCGGGGGAAGGGGAGGGAGATACGCAGTATTTT. Translating gives CASSRAGEGEGDTQYF.